This T cell receptor beta chain was found in a study of chemoradiotherapy in HPV16-positive cancers. Study background: Candidate HPV-specific T-cell clones and common TCR motifs came from functional assays in two HPV16-positive patients.

Using immunoSEQ multiplex PCR, the repertoire was profiled, and TCRdb retains in-frame clones only, with some absent. In the table there are roughly 19,000 clones, around 85% of which are singletons. As to this clone: Its antigen is still unknown. Mismatch with germline at one junction end may stem from a read error.

Study-wide points: HPV-specific T cells were functionally defined from only a couple of HPV16-positive patients. For HPV16-positive patients, expanding HPV-responsive T cells associated with longer recurrence-free survival. During treatment, candidate HPV-specific clones and E7-related motifs expanded in tumor.

The CDR3 loop spans 17 amino acids. The V gene's germline CDR1 is SSHAT and CDR2 FNYEAQ (reference sequence). The V call is TRBV7-7, the J call TRBJ2-2; weak D call: TRBD1 (5 bases). The receptor was derived from a human donor with HPV-associated anogenital cancer. The sequencing used blood, collected from a patient who underwent chemoradiotherapy. CDR3 residues: CASSSSRALQGTGELFF. CDR3 coding DNA: TGTGCTAGCAGCTCCAGCAGGGCACTACAAGGGACCGGGGAGCTGTTTTTT.